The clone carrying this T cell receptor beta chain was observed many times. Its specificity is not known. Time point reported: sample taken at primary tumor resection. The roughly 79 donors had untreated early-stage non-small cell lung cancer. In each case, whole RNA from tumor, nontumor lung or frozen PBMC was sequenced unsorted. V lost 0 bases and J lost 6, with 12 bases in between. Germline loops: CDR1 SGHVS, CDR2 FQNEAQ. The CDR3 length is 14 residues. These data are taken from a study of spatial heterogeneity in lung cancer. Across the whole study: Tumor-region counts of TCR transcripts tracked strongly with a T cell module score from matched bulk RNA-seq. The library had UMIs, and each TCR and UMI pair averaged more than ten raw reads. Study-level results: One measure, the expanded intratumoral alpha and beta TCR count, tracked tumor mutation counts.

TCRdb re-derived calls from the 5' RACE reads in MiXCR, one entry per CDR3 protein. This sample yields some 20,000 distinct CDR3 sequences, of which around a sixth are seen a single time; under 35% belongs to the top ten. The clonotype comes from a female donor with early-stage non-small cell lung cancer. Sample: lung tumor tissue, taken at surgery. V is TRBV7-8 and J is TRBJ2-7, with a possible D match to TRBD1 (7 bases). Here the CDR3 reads CASSLALQGGEQYF. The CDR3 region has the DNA TGTGCCAGCAGCTTAGCGCTCCAGGGGGGCGAGCAGTACTTC.